This T cell receptor beta chain is from a study of CD8 T cells in Susac syndrome. Study-wide results and limits: Clonal expansion was missing from Susac syndrome CD4+ T cell repertoires.

In this sample, this clonotype turned up once. Its specificity is unknown. CDR1 and CDR2 from the germline V gene are SEHNR and FQNEAQ (reference sequence). Trimming took 1 base from V and 0 from J, leaving 15 bases between them. CDR3 size: 17 residues. When the RNA was reverse transcribed, random hexamers were used with an input of about 0.45 to 1 ug. The immunoSEQ assay covered 54 Vbeta and 13 Jbeta segments for CDR3. TCRdb re-called the immunoSEQ multiplex PCR reads through MiXCR, storing one row per CDR3 protein. The sample lists under 250,000 distinct CDR3 sequences, about 94% occurring once. TCR beta sequences were obtained from blood CD8+ and CD4+ T cells. The Susac syndrome patients fit the recently defined diagnostic criteria for definite or probable disease.

The J gene is TRBJ1-1, the V gene TRBV7-9, with no clear D. The origin of this receptor is a human donor with Susac syndrome. Sequencing input: CD4+ T cells from PBMCs. DNA of the CDR3: TGTGCCAGCAGCTTAGAGGGCGGATCCACCATGAACACTGAAGCTTTCTTT. Its translation is CASSLEGGSTMNTEAFF.